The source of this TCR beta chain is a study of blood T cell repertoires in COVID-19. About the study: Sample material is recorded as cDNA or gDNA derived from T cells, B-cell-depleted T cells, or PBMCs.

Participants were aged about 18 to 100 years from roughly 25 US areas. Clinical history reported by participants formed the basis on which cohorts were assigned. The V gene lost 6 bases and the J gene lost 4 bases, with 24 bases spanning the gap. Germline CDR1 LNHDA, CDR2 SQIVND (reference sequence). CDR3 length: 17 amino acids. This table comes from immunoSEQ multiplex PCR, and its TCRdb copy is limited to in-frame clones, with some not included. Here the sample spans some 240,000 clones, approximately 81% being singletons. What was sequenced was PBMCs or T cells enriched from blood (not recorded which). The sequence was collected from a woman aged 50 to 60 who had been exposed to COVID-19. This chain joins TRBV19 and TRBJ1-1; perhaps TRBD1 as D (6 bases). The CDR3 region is CASSQNKFIGGGTEAFF. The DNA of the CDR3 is TGTGCCAGTAGCCAAAACAAGTTCATAGGGGGGGGCACTGAAGCTTTCTTT.